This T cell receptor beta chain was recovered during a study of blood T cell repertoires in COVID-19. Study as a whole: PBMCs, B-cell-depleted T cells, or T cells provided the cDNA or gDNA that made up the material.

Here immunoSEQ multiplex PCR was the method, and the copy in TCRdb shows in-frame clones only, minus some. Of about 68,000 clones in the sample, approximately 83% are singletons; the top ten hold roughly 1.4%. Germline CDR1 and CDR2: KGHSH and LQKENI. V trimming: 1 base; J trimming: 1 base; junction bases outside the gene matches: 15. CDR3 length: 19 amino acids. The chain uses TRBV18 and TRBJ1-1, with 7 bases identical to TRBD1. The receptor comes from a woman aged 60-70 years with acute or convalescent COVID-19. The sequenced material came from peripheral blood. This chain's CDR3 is CASSPRLPGLTGRNTEAFF. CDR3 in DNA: TGTGCCAGCTCACCACGCTTACCGGGACTGACAGGGAGGAACACTGAAGCTTTCTTT.